The entry below gives a single T cell receptor beta chain sequence along with its context. Its antigen remains unidentified. No qualities accompany the bases; no much larger clone lies one base away. The sample contains more than one DNA sequence encoding this CDR3. The source of the sample is a study of control samples from healthy donors and cancer patients (dated by TCRdb to about 2020). Library preparation was by the immunoSEQ multiplex PCR assay. What TCRdb holds here is the immuneACCESS table cut down to in-frame rearrangements. Part of the clones is not present; checked against another copy, under half of the missing clones reflect an unresolved V gene, and the others are unexplained. The sample table records around 110,000 clones; around 89% of these occur just once. About 1.1% of the sample is held by the ten biggest clonotypes. The germline V gene yields LGHNA for CDR1 and YNFKEQ for CDR2. The CDR3 measures 15 amino acids from cysteine to phenylalanine. Of the read, only the CDR3 DNA is kept; its 45 bases are in frame from base 1. V is clipped by 1 base and J by 1 base, and the sequence between their germline boundaries is 8 bases long.

The sample was PBMCs. This receptor was identified in a woman aged 50 to 60 with colorectal cancer. The sequence joins TRBV4-2 to TRBJ1-5; the D gene identity is not certain. The CDR3 protein: CASSQVGSSNQPQHF. The sequenced DNA: TGTGCCAGCAGCCAAGTGGGATCGAGCAATCAGCCCCAGCATTTT.